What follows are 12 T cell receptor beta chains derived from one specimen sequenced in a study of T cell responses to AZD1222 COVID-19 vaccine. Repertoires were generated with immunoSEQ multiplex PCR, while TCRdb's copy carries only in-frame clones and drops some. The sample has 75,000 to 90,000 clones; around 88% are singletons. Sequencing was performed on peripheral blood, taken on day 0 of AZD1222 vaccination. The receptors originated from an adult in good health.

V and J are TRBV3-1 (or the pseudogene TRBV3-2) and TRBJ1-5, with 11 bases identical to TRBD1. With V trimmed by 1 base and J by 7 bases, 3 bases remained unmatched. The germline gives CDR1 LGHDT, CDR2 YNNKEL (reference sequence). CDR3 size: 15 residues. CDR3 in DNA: TGTGCCAGCAGCCAAGGGCGGACAGGGGGCCAGCCCCAGCATTTT. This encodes CASSQGRTGGQPQHF.

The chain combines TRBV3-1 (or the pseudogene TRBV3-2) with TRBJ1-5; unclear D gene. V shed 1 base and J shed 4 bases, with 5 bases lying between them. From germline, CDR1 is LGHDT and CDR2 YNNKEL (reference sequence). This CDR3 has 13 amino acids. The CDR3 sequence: CASSQVGNQPQHF. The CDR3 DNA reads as TGTGCCAGCAGCCAAGTAGGTAATCAGCCCCAGCATTTT.

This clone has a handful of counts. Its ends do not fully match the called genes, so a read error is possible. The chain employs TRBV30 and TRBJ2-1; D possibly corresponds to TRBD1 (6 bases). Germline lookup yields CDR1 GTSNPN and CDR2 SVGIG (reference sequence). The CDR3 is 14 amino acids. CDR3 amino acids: CAWSLWPGDKEQFF. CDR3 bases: TGTGCCTGGAGTCTCTGGCCTGGGGACAAGGAGCAGTTCTTC.

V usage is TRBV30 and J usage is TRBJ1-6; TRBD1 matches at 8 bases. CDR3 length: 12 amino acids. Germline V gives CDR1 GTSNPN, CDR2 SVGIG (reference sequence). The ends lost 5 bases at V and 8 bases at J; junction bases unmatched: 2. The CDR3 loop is CAWGQGDSPLHF. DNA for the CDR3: TGTGCCTGGGGACAGGGTGATTCACCCCTCCACTTT.

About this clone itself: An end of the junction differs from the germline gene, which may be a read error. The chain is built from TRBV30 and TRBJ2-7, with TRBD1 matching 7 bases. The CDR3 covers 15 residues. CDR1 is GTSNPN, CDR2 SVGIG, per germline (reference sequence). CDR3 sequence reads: CAWSTSVTGLYGQYF. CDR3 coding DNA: TGTGCCTGGAGTACCTCCGTGACAGGGTTGTACGGGCAGTACTTC.

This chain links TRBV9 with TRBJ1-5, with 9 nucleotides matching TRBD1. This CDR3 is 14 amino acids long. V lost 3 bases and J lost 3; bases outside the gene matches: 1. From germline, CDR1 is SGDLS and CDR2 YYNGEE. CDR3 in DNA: TGTGCCAGCAGCGGGACAGGGGTCAATCAGCCCCAGCATTTT. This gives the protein CASSGTGVNQPQHF.

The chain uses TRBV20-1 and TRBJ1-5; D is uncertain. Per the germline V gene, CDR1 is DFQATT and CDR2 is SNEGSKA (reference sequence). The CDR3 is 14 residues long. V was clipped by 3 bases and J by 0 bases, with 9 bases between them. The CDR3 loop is CSASTQYSNQPQHF. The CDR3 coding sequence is TGCAGTGCTAGTACCCAGTATAGCAATCAGCCCCAGCATTTT.

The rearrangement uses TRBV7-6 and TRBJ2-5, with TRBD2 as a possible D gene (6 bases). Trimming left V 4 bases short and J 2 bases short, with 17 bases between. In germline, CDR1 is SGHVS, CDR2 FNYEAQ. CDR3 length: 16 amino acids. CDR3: CASSSASAGRQETQYF. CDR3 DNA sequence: TGTGCCAGCAGCTCTGCCTCTGCGGGAAGGCAAGAGACCCAGTACTTC.

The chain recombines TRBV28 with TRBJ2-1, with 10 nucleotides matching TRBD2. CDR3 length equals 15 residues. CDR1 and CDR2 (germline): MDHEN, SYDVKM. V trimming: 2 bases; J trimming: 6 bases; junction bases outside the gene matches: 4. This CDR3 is CASSLLAGASNEQFF. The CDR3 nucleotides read TGTGCCAGCAGTTTACTAGCGGGAGCAAGCAATGAGCAGTTCTTC.

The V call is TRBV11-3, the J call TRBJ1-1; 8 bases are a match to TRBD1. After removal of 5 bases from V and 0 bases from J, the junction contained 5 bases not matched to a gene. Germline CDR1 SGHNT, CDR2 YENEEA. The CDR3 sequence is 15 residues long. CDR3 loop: CASSEGTGLNTEAFF. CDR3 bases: TGTGCCAGCAGCGAAGGGACAGGTTTGAACACTGAAGCTTTCTTT.

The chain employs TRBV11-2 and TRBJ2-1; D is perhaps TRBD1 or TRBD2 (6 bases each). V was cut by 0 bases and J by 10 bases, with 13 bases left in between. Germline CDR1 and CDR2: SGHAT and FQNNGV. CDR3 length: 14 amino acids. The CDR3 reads CASSLDGGGKEQFF. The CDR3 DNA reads TGTGCCAGCAGCTTAGACGGAGGGGGGAAGGAGCAGTTCTTC.

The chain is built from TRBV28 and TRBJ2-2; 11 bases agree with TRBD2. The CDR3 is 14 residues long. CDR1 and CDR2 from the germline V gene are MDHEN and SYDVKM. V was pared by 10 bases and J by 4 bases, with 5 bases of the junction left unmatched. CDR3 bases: TGTGCCACCCGTACTAGCGGGAGCACCGGGGAGCTGTTTTTT. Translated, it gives CATRTSGSTGELFF. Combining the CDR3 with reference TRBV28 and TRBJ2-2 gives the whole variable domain DVKVTQSSRYLVKRTGEKVFLECVQDMDHENMFWYRQDPGLGLRLIYFSYDVKMKEKGDIPEGYSVSREKKERFSLILESASTNQTSMYLCATRTSGSTGELFFGEGSRLTVL.